Presented here are 17 T cell receptor beta chains from one specimen sequenced in a study of T cell repertoires in cytomegalovirus infection. Via MiXCR, TCRdb re-called the reads, giving one row per CDR3 protein. The sample consists of hundreds of thousands of distinct CDR3 sequences, roughly a sixth of them appearing once. Sequencing input: PBMCs. These receptors came from a human donor in good health (CMV status not recorded). Some clones in this sample may be carry-over from other donors' samples.

This clonotype was counted only a few times. V gene TRBV2 combines with J gene TRBJ2-2; D possibly uses TRBD1 or TRBD2 (5 bases each). Germline CDR1 SNHLY, CDR2 FYNNEI. The CDR3 runs 15 residues. Trimming left V 2 bases short and J 6 bases short, with 13 bases between. CDR3 DNA: TGTGCCAGCAGTGAATGGGGGTTATCCGCCGGGGAGCTGTTTTTT. Translated, it gives CASSEWGLSAGELFF.

This clonotype was picked up a small number of times. The chain uses TRBV4-1 and TRBJ1-4; 10 bases map to TRBD1. The V and J ends lost 4 bases and 3 bases, in that order; junction bases with no gene match: 2. Germline V CDR1 and CDR2: MGHRA, YSYEKL. The CDR3 totals 15 residues. The CDR3 loop is CASSPGTGANEKLFF. CDR3 nucleotide sequence: TGCGCCAGCAGCCCCGGGACAGGGGCTAATGAAAAACTGTTTTTT.

This sequence joins TRBV6-4 and TRBJ2-1, with D tentatively TRBD1 or TRBD2 (6 bases each). With 8 bases removed from V and 4 bases from J, the gap between germline ends came to 9 bases. The CDR3 totals 12 residues. Looked up from germline, CDR1 is MRHNA and CDR2 is SNTAGT. DNA for the CDR3: TGTGCCAGCGGGGGGCGATACAATGAGCAGTTCTTC. It specifies CASGGRYNEQFF.

The V call is TRBV6-6, the J call TRBJ2-1; D possibly corresponds to TRBD2 (7 bases). In germline, CDR1 is MNHNY, CDR2 SVGAGI (reference sequence). V lost 0 bases and J 7 bases, leaving 16 bases between the germline ends. The length of the CDR3 is 16 residues. The CDR3 protein is CASSYSPRGGGNEQFF. CDR3 bases: TGTGCCAGCAGTTACTCGCCGAGGGGGGGAGGAAATGAGCAGTTCTTC.

Concerning this clonotype: An end of the junction does not agree with germline; a read error may underlie this. This rearrangement joins TRBV18 to TRBJ2-6; D possibly corresponds to TRBD1 (5 bases). Germline values: CDR1 KGHSH, CDR2 LQKENI. This CDR3 contains 18 residues. The CDR3 here is CASTPFGQGVTGANVLTF. The CDR3 DNA follows: TGTGCCAGCACACCTTTCGGGCAGGGCGTCACTGGGGCCAACGTCCTGACTTTC.

In its sample, this clonotype was seen many times. This chain links TRBV7-2 with TRBJ2-6, with unresolved D. The germline gives CDR1 SGHTA, CDR2 FQGNSA. The CDR3 is 16 residues long. Trimming took off 4 bases at V and 0 bases at J, with 10 bases between the two ends. Written as DNA, the CDR3 is TGTGCCAGCAGCTCGGCGGTTTTCTCTGGGGCCAACGTCCTGACTTTC. This translates into CASSSAVFSGANVLTF.

This clonotype was observed at least ten times. The chain joins TRBV11-2 to TRBJ1-1, with D possibly TRBD1 on 5 matching bases. In germline, CDR1 is SGHAT, CDR2 FQNNGV. V gave up 2 bases and J gave up 4 bases, with 20 bases separating them. This CDR3 spans 17 amino acids. CDR3 coding DNA: TGTGCCAGCAGCTTAACGATAGGGGACCCTGGGGGCACTGAAGCTTTCTTT. Translating gives CASSLTIGDPGGTEAFF.

This clonotype was seen a handful of times. The chain recombines TRBV18 with TRBJ2-6; the D gene is possibly TRBD1 (5 bases). The V gene lost 2 bases and the J gene lost 0 bases, with 20 bases spanning the gap. Germline lookup yields CDR1 KGHSH and CDR2 LQKENI. This CDR3 contains 20 residues. The DNA for the CDR3 is TGTGCCAGCTCACCAGCAAGTGTCCCAGGGATTCCCTCTGGGGCCAACGTCCTGACTTTC. Protein product: CASSPASVPGIPSGANVLTF.

This clonotype has ten or more counts. V usage is TRBV7-9 and J usage is TRBJ2-3; the D is unclear. The germline V and J ends were trimmed by 4 bases and 7 bases, with 18 bases remaining between them. CDR1 is SEHNR and CDR2 is FQNEAQ in the germline V gene (reference sequence). CDR3 length: 15 amino acids. CDR3 loop: CASSSFRTFHNTQYF. The CDR3 bases are TGTGCCAGCAGCTCGTTTCGGACCTTCCATAATACGCAGTATTTT.

Written as DNA, the CDR3 is TGTGCCAGCAGCCAACCCCATACGACAGGGGGAGTAGCTTTCTTT. This codes for CASSQPHTTGGVAFF. The genes are TRBV3-1 and TRBJ1-1; 9 nucleotides align to TRBD1. The J segment lost 10 bases and the V segment lost 2 bases, leaving 11 bases of the junction unmatched. Germline CDR1 is LGHDT and CDR2 is YNNKEL (reference sequence). The CDR3 loop spans 15 amino acids.

This clonotype was counted ten times or more. This chain uses TRBV7-2 with TRBJ2-2; D may match TRBD1 or TRBD2 (6 bases each). Germline V gene sequence: CDR1 SGHTA, CDR2 FQGNSA. V shed 5 bases and J shed 4 bases, with 17 bases lying between them. The CDR3 contains 16 residues. CDR3 amino acids: CASSPQEGVPTGELFF. CDR3 DNA sequence: TGTGCCAGCAGCCCCCAGGAGGGGGTCCCCACCGGGGAGCTGTTTTTT.

The chain is built from TRBV7-8 and TRBJ1-5; 8 bases fit TRBD1. This CDR3 comprises 14 residues. Trimming at V came to 4 bases and at J to 9 bases, leaving 8 bases not matched to a gene. Germline V gene lookup returns CDR1 SGHVS and CDR2 FQNEAQ. The CDR3 here is CASSYRGQGWPQHF. As DNA, the CDR3 is TGTGCCAGCAGCTACCGAGGACAGGGCTGGCCCCAGCATTTT. Full variable domain (remainder filled in from reference TRBV7-8 and TRBJ1-5): GAGVSQSPRYKVAKRGQDVALRCDPISGHVSLFWYQQALGQGPEFLTYFQNEAQLDKSGLPSDRFFAERPEGSVSTLKIQRTQQEDSAVYLCASSYRGQGWPQHFGDGTRLSIL.

The table lists this clonotype with many counts. The chain uses TRBV6-1 and TRBJ2-7; 9 bases line up with TRBD1. With 6 bases clipped from V and 2 bases from J, the junction kept 8 bases outside the gene matches. The length of the CDR3 is 15 residues. Germline values: CDR1 MNHNS, CDR2 SASEGT. CDR3 DNA: TGTGCCAGCAGCCCCTACAGGGGGCCCGCCTACGAGCAGTACTTC. Amino acid sequence: CASSPYRGPAYEQYF.

This clonotype was detected a few times. The chain links TRBV6-6 to TRBJ1-2; 7 positions match TRBD1. The CDR3 covers 13 residues. Germline CDR1 MNHNY, CDR2 SVGAGI (reference sequence). V was clipped by 5 bases and J by 6 bases; unmatched bases: 6. CDR3 sequence reads: CASSHRGRDGYTF. The CDR3 DNA reads TGTGCCAGCAGTCACAGGGGACGTGATGGCTACACCTTC.

The sample holds many counts of this clonotype. This chain connects TRBV20-1 to TRBJ2-3; 8 bases map to TRBD2. Germline-derived CDR1 and CDR2 are DFQATT and SNEGSKA (reference sequence). V shed 5 bases and J 4 bases; nucleotides not matched to a gene: 17. There are 17 residues in the CDR3. This CDR3 reads CSAQPIWRGEPADTQYF. The DNA of the CDR3 is TGCAGTGCTCAGCCCATTTGGCGGGGGGAGCCCGCAGATACGCAGTATTTT.

CDR3 amino acids: CSARDQGENSPLHF. For the CDR3, the DNA is TGCAGTGCTAGAGATCAGGGAGAGAATTCACCCCTCCACTTT. The chain combines TRBV20-1 with TRBJ1-6; TRBD1 is a possible D gene (5 bases). The CDR3 is 14 amino acids. From germline, CDR1 is DFQATT and CDR2 SNEGSKA (reference sequence). V was shortened by 0 bases and J by 7 bases, with 10 bases between the two germline ends.

This clonotype has a count of ten or more. The V call is TRBV28, the J call TRBJ2-3, with TRBD2 identical over 8 bases. Germline V gene sequence: CDR1 MDHEN, CDR2 SYDVKM. After removal of 4 bases from V and 4 bases from J, the junction contained 19 bases not matched to a gene. This CDR3 has 19 amino acids. The CDR3 reads CASSSPSGTSFRLADTQYF. In DNA, the CDR3 is TGTGCCAGCAGTTCGCCCTCCGGGACTAGTTTTAGGCTAGCAGATACGCAGTATTTT.